This T cell receptor (beta chain) was sequenced for a study of T cell responses to AZD1222 COVID-19 vaccine. Study at large: Analysis merged second doses at about 4 or about 12 weeks.

Germline CDR1 is SGHTA and CDR2 is FQGNSA. The CDR3 consists of 13 residues. V lost 5 bases and J lost 6, with 14 bases in between. The repertoire was sequenced with immunoSEQ multiplex PCR; TCRdb's copy has only in-frame clones and lacks some. The data show 160,000 or so clones, 90% to 95% seen once. Source: peripheral blood, taken on day 0 of AZD1222 vaccination. The TCR comes from an adult in good health. The chain couples TRBV7-2 to TRBJ2-7; a weak D match, TRBD1 (7 bases). The CDR3 protein is CASSARQGLEQYF. The CDR3 DNA reads as TGTGCCAGCAGCGCCCGACAGGGACTCGAGCAGTACTTC.